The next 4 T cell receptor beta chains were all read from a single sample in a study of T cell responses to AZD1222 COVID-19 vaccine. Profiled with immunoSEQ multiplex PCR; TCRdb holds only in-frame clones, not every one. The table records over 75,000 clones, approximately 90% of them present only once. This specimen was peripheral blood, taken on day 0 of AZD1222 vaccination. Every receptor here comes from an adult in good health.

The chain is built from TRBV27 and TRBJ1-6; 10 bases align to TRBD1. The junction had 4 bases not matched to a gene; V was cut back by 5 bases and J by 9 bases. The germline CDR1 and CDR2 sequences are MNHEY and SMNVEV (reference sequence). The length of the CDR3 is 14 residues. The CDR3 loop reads CASSTGQGFSPLHF. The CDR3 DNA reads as TGTGCCAGCAGTACGGGACAGGGGTTTTCACCCCTCCACTTT.

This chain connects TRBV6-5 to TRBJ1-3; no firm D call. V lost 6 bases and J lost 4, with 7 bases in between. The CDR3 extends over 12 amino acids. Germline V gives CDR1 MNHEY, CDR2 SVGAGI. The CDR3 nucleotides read TGTGCCAGCAGGGCCAGGGGAAACACCATATATTTT. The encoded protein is CASRARGNTIYF.

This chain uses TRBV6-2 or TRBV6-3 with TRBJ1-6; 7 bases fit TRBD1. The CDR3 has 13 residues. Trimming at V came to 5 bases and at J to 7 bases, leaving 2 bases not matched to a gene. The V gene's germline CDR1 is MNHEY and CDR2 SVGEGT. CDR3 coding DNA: TGTGCCAGCAGTGGACAGGCGAATTCACCCCTCCACTTT. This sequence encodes CASSGQANSPLHF.

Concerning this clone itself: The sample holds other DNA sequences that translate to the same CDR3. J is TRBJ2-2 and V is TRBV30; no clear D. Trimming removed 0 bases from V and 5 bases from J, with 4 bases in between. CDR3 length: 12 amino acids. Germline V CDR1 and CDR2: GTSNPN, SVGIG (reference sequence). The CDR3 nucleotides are TGTGCCTGGAGTGTATCGACCGGGGAGCTGTTTTTT. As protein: CAWSVSTGELFF.